This is a list of T cell receptor beta chains from one sample in a study of blood T cells in healthy people across ages. Each CDR3 protein is one row after TCRdb ran MiXCR on the 5' RACE reads. The sample comprises approximately 1.5 million distinct CDR3 sequences, about 35% of which are singletons, and 11% rests with the top ten. The source material was blood. The receptors shown here come from a woman younger than 45 in good health. Both conserved end residues are part of each CDR3. The listing skips clone size in some rows; elsewhere it reads once, few, many or a size class.

.	TRBV14	TRBJ2-3	CASSLFGTGGLVDTQYF
.	TRBV4-1	TRBJ2-2	CASRGGPNTGELFF
few	TRBV24-1	TRBJ1-5	CATSDGRNQPQHF
few	TRBV3-1	TRBJ2-7	CASSQDKSPGPYPPEQYF
.	TRBV20-1	TRBJ1-2	CSARNPGHTF
few	TRBV7-2	TRBJ1-5	CASSSGQGRQPQHF
.	TRBV20-1	TRBJ1-2	CISPGQGSYGYTF
few	TRBV20-1	TRBJ2-7	CSATRASGSSDEQYF
few	TRBV9	TRBJ2-3	CASSVVGGYTDTQYF
.	TRBV4-2	TRBJ2-7	CASSHPAVAETYEQYF
few	TRBV29-1	TRBJ1-1	CSAAQGLNAEAFF
.	TRBV27	TRBJ2-3	CASSLAGGLNTQYF
.	TRBV5-1	TRBJ2-3	CTSSFGGIGGTDTQYF
.	TRBV18	TRBJ1-3	CASSPLTKGNTIYF
once	TRBV27	TRBJ2-5	CASSPVDRGDKQYF
few	TRBV20-1	TRBJ2-6	CSVNSGGAGANVLTF
.	TRBV7-6	TRBJ1-5	CASSSGRAQPQHF
.	TRBV12-3/TRBV12-4	TRBJ2-2	CASSPSRGTFTGELFF
few	TRBV5-1	TRBJ2-7	CASSWGTTLYEQYF
.	TRBV15	TRBJ1-5	CATSREGGNQPQHF
few	TRBV7-3	TRBJ2-1	CASSVGLAGVNEQFF
once	TRBV7-9	TRBJ2-1	CASTLPGYNEQFF
few	TRBV20-1	TRBJ1-1	CSARLPQSTEAFF
.	TRBV29-1	TRBJ1-2	CSVEDLGANYGYTF
.	TRBV6-2/TRBV6-3	TRBJ2-1	CASSTAGGGYNEQFF
.	TRBV7-2	TRBJ1-1	CASRKDRVLSTEAFF
many	TRBV20-1	TRBJ2-3	CSATLTSGSLPDTQYF
few	TRBV20-1	TRBJ2-1	CSARSGTSVYNEQFF
few	TRBV5-1	TRBJ2-1	CASSSVWQSGRGSNEQFF
.	TRBV9	TRBJ2-5	CASSPDWTSASQETQYF
few	TRBV5-1	TRBJ2-7	CASSLRSLQPHEQYF
many	TRBV3-1	TRBJ2-7	CASSQDTSGSYEQYF
.	TRBV29-1	TRBJ1-2	CSASPRSGQFRRGYTF
many	TRBV5-4	TRBJ2-7	CASSGPSPEQYF
many	TRBV29-1	TRBJ2-7	CSVESQTYEQYF
.	TRBV7-3	TRBJ2-7	CASSAELGYEQYF
.	TRBV20-1	TRBJ2-3	CSARDDSGTQYF
.	TRBV6-1	TRBJ2-5	CASGVWAAQETQYF
.	TRBV6-4	TRBJ2-3	CDSSDSASGGTDTQYF
few	TRBV7-2	TRBJ2-1	CASSMGTANEQFF